Each of the 8 T cell receptor beta chains below was sequenced from the same sample in a study of shared clonotypes between healthy human individuals. Naive CD8 cells lacked CD45RO and underwent positive selection for CCR7, leaving out terminally differentiated effector memory CD45RA+ cells. TCRdb's table, derived via immunoSEQ multiplex PCR, lists solely in-frame clones and lacks some. The table records about 1,800,000 clones, roughly 95% of them present only once. The specimen was naive CD8+ T cells sorted from blood. These receptor sequences come from a man aged 18 to 30 in good health.

The chain is built from TRBV4-3 and TRBJ2-1, with TRBD2 identical over 8 bases. The length of the CDR3 is 18 residues. Germline trimming cut 0 bases from V and 0 bases from J; bases unmatched to any gene: 7. The germline CDR1 and CDR2 sequences are LGHNA and YSLEER. CDR3 bases: TGCGCCAGCAGCCAAGATTGGTTAGCGGGGAGCTCCTACAATGAGCAGTTCTTC. It codes for CASSQDWLAGSSYNEQFF.

The chain recombines TRBV27 with TRBJ1-4; 9 bases are a match to TRBD1. The V and J ends lost 6 bases and 5 bases, in that order; junction bases with no gene match: 4. The CDR3 sequence is 14 residues long. Per germline, CDR1 MNHEY and CDR2 SMNVEV (reference sequence). This CDR3 reads CASRRGQGNEKLFF. CDR3 nucleotide sequence: TGTGCCAGCAGAAGGGGACAGGGCAATGAAAAACTGTTTTTT.

Turning to this clone: The sample contains more than one DNA sequence encoding this CDR3. V gene TRBV9 combines with J gene TRBJ2-3; D is ambiguous. The CDR3 spans 12 residues. V lost 4 bases and J 6 bases, leaving 9 bases between the germline ends. Per germline, CDR1 SGDLS and CDR2 YYNGEE. The CDR3 is CASSPSADTQYF. The CDR3 DNA reads as TGTGCCAGCAGCCCCTCGGCGGATACGCAGTATTTT.

In this sample, this clone turned up a few times. In the same sample, other DNA sequences code for this CDR3. The rearrangement links TRBV9 to TRBJ2-7, with TRBD2 identical over 10 bases. There are 15 residues in the CDR3. V gave up 3 bases and J gave up 1 base; unmatched junction bases: 4. Per germline, CDR1 SGDLS and CDR2 YYNGEE. CDR3 sequence: CASSAGLAESYEQYF. In DNA form, the CDR3 reads TGTGCCAGCAGCGCCGGACTAGCGGAGTCCTACGAGCAGTACTTC. Together with reference TRBV9 and TRBJ2-7, the CDR3 gives the full variable domain: DSGVTQTPKHLITATGQRVTLRCSPRSGDLSVYWYQQSLDQGLQFLIQYYNGEERAKGNILERFSAQQFPDLHSELNLSSLELGDSALYFCASSAGLAESYEQYFGPGTRLTVT.

On this clone itself: One end of the junction varies from germline; a read error may be responsible. The rearrangement uses TRBV7-9 and TRBJ2-7; possible D gene TRBD1, 5 bases. The CDR3 loop spans 11 amino acids. Germline CDR1 SEHNR, CDR2 FQNEAQ (reference sequence). CDR3 in DNA: TGTGCCAGCAGCTTAGAGGGGCCCGAGGACTTC. This translates into CASSLEGPEDF.

The gene calls are TRBV9 and TRBJ2-7; 10 bases are shared with TRBD1. V dropped 0 bases and J dropped 3; count of bases not matched to a gene: 3. The CDR3 extends over 15 amino acids. Germline V lookup: CDR1 SGDLS, CDR2 YYNGEE. CDR3 coding DNA: TGTGCCAGCAGCGTAGGACAGGGGGCTAACTACGAGCAGTACTTC. As protein: CASSVGQGANYEQYF.

This chain joins TRBV4-1 and TRBJ2-7, with TRBD1 as a possible D gene (6 bases). The CDR3 extends over 16 amino acids. From germline, CDR1 is MGHRA and CDR2 YSYEKL. Trimming removed 3 bases from V and 0 bases from J, with 15 bases in between. The CDR3 DNA follows: TGCGCCAGCAGCCAGGTTTCAGGGGCCGTCTCCTACGAGCAGTACTTC. Its protein is CASSQVSGAVSYEQYF.

The CDR3 region is CASSMDRGLYEQYF. The CDR3 DNA reads TGTGCCAGCAGCATGGACAGGGGTCTCTACGAGCAGTACTTC. This chain uses TRBV2 with TRBJ2-7, with 9 nucleotides matching TRBD1. CDR3 length: 14 residues. Unmatched junction bases numbered 6, after V lost 6 bases and J lost 3 bases. The germline gives CDR1 SNHLY, CDR2 FYNNEI.